The sequence of this TCR beta chain was determined in a study of identical twins. CDR1 is MGHDK, CDR2 SYGVNS, per germline. Trimming removed 8 bases from V and 5 bases from J, with 15 bases in between. The CDR3 totals 13 residues. A single record per CDR3 protein comes from TCRdb applying MiXCR to the 5' RACE reads. The table lists around 650,000 distinct CDR3 sequences, 7.1% of them singletons. General study points: Beta out-of-frame twin sharing showed a weaker excess.

This clonotype was seen a few times. Its matching antigen is unknown. Another study also made use of these data, one on yellow fever vaccine responses in identical twins.

The sequenced sample consisted of PBMCs. The receptor's source is a woman aged 18 to 35 in good health. The V and J genes are TRBV25-1 and TRBJ1-2, with D possibly matching TRBD1 (5 bases). This CDR3 reads CASSSPGRYGYTF. CDR3 nucleotide sequence: TGTGCCAGCTCATCCCCAGGGCGGTATGGCTACACCTTC.